This TCR beta chain came from a study of cytomegalovirus exposure and HLA in healthy donors. Study-level points and caveats: V- and J-gene trimming in TCR beta was tied to a missense DCLRE1C variant by an analysis performed later.

V lost 6 bases and J 6 bases, leaving 7 bases between the germline ends. Germline V gene lookup returns CDR1 MNHNY and CDR2 SVGAGI (reference sequence). The CDR3 runs to 11 residues. About this clone itself: Its target is not known.

This PCR relied on a set of 60 Vbeta primers and 13 Jbeta primers. The method was immunoSEQ multiplex PCR; TCRdb's version includes in-frame clones alone and lacks a portion of them. The data hold around 160,000 clones, with around 84% observed a single time. Nominal health characterized the donors when sampled, though unrecorded immune exposures were likely. Sequencing used PBMCs. The TCR comes from a man aged 35 to 55 in good health and CMV-seropositive. The rearrangement joins TRBV6-6 to TRBJ2-3; tentative D call: TRBD2 (5 bases). Here the CDR3 reads CASRGGDTQYF. The CDR3 DNA follows: TGTGCCAGCAGGGGCGGGGATACGCAGTATTTT.